The source of this T cell receptor beta chain is a study of blood T cell repertoires in COVID-19. Two consecutive negative NP/OP PCR tests, clearance, or resolved symptoms defined Cohort 3 recovery. Repertoires were generated with immunoSEQ multiplex PCR, while TCRdb's copy carries only in-frame clones and drops some. The sample lists under 200,000 clones; around 80% were seen once. The ends lost 5 bases at V and 10 bases at J; junction bases unmatched: 9. Looked up from germline, CDR1 is SGHAT and CDR2 is FQNNGV. The CDR3 runs to 13 residues. The receptor comes from a man aged 45-65 years who had recovered from COVID-19. The genes are TRBV11-2 and TRBJ1-1; 8 nucleotides align to TRBD1. Sequenced sample: PBMCs or T cells enriched from blood (not recorded which). CDR3 region: CASSLRDRLAAFF. The CDR3 nucleotides are TGTGCCAGCAGCCTCCGGGACAGGCTGGCAGCTTTCTTT.